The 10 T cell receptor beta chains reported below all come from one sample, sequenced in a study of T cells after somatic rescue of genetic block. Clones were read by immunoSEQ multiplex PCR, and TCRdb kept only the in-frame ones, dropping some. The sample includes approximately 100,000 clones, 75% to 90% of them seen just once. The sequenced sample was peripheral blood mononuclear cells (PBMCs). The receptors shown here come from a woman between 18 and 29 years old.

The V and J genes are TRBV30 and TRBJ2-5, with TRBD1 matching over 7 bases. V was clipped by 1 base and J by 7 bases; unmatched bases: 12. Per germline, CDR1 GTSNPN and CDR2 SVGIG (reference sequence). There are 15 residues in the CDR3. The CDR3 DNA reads TGTGCCTGGAGTGACGGGACAGACCCCCTAGGGACCCAGTACTTC. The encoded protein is CAWSDGTDPLGTQYF.

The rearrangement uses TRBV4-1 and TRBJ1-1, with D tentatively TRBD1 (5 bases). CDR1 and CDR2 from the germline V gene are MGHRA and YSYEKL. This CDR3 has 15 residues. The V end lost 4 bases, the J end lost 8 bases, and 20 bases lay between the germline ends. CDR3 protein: CASSPRRQGRREAFF. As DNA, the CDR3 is TGCGCCAGCAGCCCGCGGCGGCAGGGCCGTCGGGAAGCTTTCTTT.

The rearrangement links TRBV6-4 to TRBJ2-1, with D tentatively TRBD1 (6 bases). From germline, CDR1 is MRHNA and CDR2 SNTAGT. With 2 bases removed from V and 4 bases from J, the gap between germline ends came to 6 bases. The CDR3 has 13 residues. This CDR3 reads CASSDGTYNEQFF. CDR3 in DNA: TGTGCCAGCAGTGACGGGACATACAATGAGCAGTTCTTC.

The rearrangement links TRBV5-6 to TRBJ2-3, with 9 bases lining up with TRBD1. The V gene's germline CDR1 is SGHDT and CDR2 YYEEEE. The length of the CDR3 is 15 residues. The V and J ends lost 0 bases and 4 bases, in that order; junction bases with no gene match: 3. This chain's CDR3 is CASSLGDRVADTQYF. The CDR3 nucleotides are TGTGCCAGCAGCTTGGGGGACAGGGTAGCAGATACGCAGTATTTT.

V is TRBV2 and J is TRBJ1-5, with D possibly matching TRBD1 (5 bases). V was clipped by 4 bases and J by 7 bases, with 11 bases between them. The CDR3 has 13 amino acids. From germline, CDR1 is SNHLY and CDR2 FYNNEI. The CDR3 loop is CASSGGEGQPQHF. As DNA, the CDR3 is TGTGCCAGCAGTGGGGGGGAAGGACAGCCCCAGCATTTT.

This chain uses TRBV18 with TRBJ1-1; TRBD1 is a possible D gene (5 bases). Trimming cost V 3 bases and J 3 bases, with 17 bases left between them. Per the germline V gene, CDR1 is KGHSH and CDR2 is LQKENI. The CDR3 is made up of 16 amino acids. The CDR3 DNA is TGTGCCAGCTCACCGATCGTGGGCGGGGGTGACACTGAAGCTTTCTTT. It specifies CASSPIVGGGDTEAFF.

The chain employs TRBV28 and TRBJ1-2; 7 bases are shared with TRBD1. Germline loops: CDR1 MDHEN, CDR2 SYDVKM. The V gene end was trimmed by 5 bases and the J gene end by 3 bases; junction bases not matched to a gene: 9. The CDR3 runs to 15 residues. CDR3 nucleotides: TGTGCCAGCAGTCCACAGGGGCTTTGGGACTATGGCTACACCTTC. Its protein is CASSPQGLWDYGYTF.

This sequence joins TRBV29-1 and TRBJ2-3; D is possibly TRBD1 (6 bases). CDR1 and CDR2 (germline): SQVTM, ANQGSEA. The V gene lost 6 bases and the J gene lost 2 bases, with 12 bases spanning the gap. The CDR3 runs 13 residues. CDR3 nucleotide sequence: TGCAGCGTGGCTGGACAGTACACAGATACGCAGTATTTT. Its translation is CSVAGQYTDTQYF.

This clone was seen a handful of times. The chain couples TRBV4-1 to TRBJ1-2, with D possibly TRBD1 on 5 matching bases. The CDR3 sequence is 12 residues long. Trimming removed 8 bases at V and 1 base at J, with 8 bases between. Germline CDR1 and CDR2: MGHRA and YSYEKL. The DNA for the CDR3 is TGCGCCAGCGGGACCGTTAACTATGGCTACACCTTC. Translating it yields CASGTVNYGYTF.

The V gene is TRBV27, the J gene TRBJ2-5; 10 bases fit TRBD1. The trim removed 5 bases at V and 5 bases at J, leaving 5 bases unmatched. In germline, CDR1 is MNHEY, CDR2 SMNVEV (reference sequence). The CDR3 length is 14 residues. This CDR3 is CASSPWTGGETQYF. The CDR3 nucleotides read TGTGCCAGCAGTCCCTGGACAGGGGGGGAGACCCAGTACTTC.